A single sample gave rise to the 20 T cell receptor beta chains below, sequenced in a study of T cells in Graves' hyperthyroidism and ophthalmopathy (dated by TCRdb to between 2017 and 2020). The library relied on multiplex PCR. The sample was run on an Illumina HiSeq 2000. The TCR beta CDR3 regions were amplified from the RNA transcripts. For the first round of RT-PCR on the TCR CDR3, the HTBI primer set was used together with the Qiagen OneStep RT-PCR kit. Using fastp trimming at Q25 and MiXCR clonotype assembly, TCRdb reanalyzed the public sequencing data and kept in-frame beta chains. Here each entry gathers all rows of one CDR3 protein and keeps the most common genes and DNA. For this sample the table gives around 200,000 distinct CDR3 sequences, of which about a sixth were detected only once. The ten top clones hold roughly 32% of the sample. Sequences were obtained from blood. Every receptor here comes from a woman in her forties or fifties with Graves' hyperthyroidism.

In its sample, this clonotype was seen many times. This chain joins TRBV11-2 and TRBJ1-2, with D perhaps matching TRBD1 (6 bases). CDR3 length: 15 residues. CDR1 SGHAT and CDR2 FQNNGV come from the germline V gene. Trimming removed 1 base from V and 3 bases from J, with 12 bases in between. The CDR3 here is CASSLGMGAYYGYTF. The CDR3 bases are TGTGCCAGCAGCTTAGGAATGGGGGCTTACTATGGCTACACCTTC.

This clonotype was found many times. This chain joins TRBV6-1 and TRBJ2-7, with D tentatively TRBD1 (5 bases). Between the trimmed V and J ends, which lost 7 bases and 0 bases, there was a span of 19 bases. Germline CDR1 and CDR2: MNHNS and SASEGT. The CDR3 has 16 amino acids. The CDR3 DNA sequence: TGTGCCAGCAAAAAGGGGTTTGGTAGTAGCTCCTACGAGCAGTACTTC. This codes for CASKKGFGSSSYEQYF.

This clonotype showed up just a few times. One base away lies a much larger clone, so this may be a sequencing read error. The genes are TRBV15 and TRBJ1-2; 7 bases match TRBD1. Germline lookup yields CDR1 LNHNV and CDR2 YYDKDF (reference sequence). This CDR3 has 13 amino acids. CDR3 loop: CATSSTYRGGHTF. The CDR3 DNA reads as TGTGCCACCAGCAGTACCTACAGGGGTGGCCACACCTTC.

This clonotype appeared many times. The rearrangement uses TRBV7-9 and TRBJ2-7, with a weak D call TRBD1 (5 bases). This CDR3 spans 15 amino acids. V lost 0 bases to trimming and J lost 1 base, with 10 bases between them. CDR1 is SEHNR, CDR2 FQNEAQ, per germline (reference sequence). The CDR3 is CASSLAQGRSYEQYF. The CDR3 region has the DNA TGTGCCAGCAGCTTAGCTCAGGGAAGATCCTACGAGCAGTACTTC.

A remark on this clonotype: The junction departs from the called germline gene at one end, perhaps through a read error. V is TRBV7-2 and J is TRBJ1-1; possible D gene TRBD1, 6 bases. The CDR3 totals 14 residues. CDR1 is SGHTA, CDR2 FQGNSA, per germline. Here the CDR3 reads CASSPRTVNTGAFF. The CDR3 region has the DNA TGTGCCAGCAGCCCGAGGACAGTGAACACTGGAGCTTTCTTT.

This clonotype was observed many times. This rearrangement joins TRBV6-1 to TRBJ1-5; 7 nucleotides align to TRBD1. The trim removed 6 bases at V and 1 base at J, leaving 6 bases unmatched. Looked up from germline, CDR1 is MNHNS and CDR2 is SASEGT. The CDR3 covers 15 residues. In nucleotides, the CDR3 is TGTGCCAGCAGAGAACAGGGGTGGAGCAATCAGCCCCAGCATTTT. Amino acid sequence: CASREQGWSNQPQHF.

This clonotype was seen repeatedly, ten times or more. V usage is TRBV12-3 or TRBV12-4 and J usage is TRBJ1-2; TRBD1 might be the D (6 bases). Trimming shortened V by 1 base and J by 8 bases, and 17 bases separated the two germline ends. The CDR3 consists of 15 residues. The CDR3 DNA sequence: TGTGCCAGCAGTTTAGAGGCACAGGGCAGAAGGGGCTACACCTTC. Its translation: CASSLEAQGRRGYTF.

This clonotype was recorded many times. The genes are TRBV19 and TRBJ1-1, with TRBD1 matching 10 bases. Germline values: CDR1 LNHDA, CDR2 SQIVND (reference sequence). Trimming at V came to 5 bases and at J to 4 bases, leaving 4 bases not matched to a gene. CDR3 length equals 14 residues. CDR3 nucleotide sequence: TGTGCCAGTAGTTCCGGACAGGGGGTCACTGAAGCTTTCTTT. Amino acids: CASSSGQGVTEAFF.

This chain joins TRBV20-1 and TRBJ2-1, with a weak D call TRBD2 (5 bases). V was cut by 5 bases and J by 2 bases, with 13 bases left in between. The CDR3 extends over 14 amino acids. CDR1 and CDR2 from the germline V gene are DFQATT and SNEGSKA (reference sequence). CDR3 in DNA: TGCAGTGCTCCCGAGGGCGGAACCTACAATGAGCAGTTCTTC. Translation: CSAPEGGTYNEQFF.

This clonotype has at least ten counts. This CDR3 reads CASTRYGIDNSPLHF. CDR3 nucleotides: TGTGCCAGCACTCGTTACGGGATTGACAATTCACCCCTCCACTTT. The chain couples TRBV2 to TRBJ1-6; unclear D gene. From germline, CDR1 is SNHLY and CDR2 FYNNEI. CDR3 length: 15 residues. V was shortened by 7 bases and J by 7 bases, with 17 bases between the two germline ends.

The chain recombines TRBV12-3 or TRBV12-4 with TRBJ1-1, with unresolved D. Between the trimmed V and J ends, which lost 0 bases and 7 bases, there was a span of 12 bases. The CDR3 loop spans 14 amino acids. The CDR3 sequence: CASSLAPQVVEAFF. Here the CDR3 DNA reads TGTGCCAGCAGTTTAGCGCCTCAGGTTGTTGAAGCTTTCTTT.

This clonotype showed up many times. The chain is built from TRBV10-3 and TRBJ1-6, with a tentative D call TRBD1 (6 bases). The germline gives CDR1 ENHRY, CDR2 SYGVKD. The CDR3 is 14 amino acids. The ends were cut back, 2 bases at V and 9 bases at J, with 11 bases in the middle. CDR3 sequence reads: CAISEIKGGSPLHF. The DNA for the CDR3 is TGTGCCATCAGTGAGATTAAAGGGGGTTCACCCCTCCACTTT.

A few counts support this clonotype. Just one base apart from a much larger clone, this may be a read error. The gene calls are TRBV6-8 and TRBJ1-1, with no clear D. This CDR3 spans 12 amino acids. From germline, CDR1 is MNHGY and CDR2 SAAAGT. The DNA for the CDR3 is TGTGTCAGCAGAGAACGGGTCACTGAAGCTTTCTTT. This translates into CVSRERVTEAFF.

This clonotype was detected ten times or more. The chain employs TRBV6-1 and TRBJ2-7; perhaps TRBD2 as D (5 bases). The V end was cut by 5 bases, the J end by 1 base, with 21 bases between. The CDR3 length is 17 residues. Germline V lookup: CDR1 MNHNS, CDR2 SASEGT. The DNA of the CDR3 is TGTGCCAGCAGTACGAGAGGACTGCTTACGTATTCCTACGAGCAGTACTTC. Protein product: CASSTRGLLTYSYEQYF.

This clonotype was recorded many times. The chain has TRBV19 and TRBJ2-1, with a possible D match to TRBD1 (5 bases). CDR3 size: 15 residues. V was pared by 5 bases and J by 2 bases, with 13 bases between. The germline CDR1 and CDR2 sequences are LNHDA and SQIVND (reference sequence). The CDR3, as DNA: TGTGCCAGTAGTGTAACCAGGGTCACCTACAATGAGCAGTTCTTC. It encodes CASSVTRVTYNEQFF.

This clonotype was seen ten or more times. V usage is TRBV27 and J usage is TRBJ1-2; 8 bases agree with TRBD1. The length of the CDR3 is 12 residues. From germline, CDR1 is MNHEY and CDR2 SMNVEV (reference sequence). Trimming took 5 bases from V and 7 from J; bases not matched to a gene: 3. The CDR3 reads CASSDRGGGYTF. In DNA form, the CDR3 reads TGTGCCAGCAGTGACAGGGGTGGTGGCTACACCTTC.

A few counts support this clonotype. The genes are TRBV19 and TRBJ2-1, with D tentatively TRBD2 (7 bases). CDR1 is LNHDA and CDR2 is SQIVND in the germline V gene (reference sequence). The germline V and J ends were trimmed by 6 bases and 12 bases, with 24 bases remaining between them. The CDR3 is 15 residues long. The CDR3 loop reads CASRERGGRFGGQFF. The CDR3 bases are TGTGCCAGTAGGGAGAGGGGGGGGCGTTTCGGTGGGCAGTTCTTC.

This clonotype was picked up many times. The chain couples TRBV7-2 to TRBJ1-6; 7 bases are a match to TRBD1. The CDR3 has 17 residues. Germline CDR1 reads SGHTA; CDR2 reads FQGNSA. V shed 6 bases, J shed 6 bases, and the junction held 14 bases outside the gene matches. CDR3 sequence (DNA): TGTGCCAGCAGACGACGGTACAACAGGGGTAGTAATTCACCCCTCCACTTT. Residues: CASRRRYNRGSNSPLHF. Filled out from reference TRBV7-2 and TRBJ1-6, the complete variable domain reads GAGVSQSPSNKVTEKGKDVELRCDPISGHTALYWYRQSLGQGLEFLIYFQGNSAPDKSGLPSDRFSAERTGGSVSTLTIQRTQQEDSAVYLCASRRRYNRGSNSPLHFGNGTRLTVT.

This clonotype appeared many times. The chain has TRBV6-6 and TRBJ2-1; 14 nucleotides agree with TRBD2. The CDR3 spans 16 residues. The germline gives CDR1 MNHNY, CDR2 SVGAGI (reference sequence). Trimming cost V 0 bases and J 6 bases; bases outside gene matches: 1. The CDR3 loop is CASSYSGLAGGNEQFF. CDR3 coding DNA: TGTGCCAGCAGTTACTCCGGACTAGCGGGGGGCAATGAGCAGTTCTTC.

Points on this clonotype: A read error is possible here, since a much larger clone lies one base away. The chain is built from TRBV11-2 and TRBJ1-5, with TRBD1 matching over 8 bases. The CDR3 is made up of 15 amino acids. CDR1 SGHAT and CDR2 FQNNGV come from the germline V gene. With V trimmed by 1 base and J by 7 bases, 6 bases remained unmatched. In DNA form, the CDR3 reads TGTGCCAGCAGCTTAGGCAGGGGGCGACTCCAGCCCCAGCATTTT. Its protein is CASSLGRGRLQPQHF.